This T cell receptor (beta chain) was observed in a study of STAT3 mutations in large granular lymphocyte leukemia. The study's findings and limits: In about 30% of the 18 patients, new TCR clonotypes emerged after therapy. In T-cell large granular lymphocyte leukemia, about half of patients showed multiple immunodominant subclonotypes. Differing intervals and regimens complicate linking therapy response to clone burden.

The CDR3 length is 16 residues. The germline V gene has CDR1 SGHDT and CDR2 YYEEEE. Trimming shortened V by 3 bases and J by 1 base, and 16 bases separated the two germline ends. The table came from immunoSEQ multiplex PCR; TCRdb's copy has only in-frame clones and leaves some out. The sample records approximately 42,000 clones, about 81% being singletons. As for this clone: Antigen unknown.

The origin of this receptor is a human donor with T large granular lymphocyte leukemia. Some clones in this sample may be carry-over from other donors' samples. Sequencing was carried out using PBMCs. The chain recombines TRBV5-6 with TRBJ1-2, with D possibly being TRBD1 (5 bases). As DNA, the CDR3 is TGTGCCAGCAGCTCATCCGGGACGGTCTATAACTATGGCTACACCTTC. It yields the protein CASSSSGTVYNYGYTF.